These 3 T cell receptor beta chains originate from one sample sequenced in a study of blood T cell repertoires in COVID-19. Method: immunoSEQ multiplex PCR; TCRdb's copy keeps in-frame clones and lacks some. In the table there are 220,000 or so clones, roughly 84% of which are singletons. Sequenced input: PBMCs or T cells enriched from blood (not recorded which). All receptors come from a woman in her 40s who had recovered from COVID-19.

The J gene is TRBJ2-1, the V gene TRBV5-1, with 7 bases matching TRBD1. Germline V gives CDR1 SGHRS, CDR2 YFSETQ. With 4 bases clipped from V and 0 bases from J, the junction kept 7 bases outside the gene matches. The length of the CDR3 is 16 residues. CDR3 amino acids: CASSRTGDNSYNEQFF. As DNA, the CDR3 is TGCGCCAGCAGCCGTACAGGGGACAACTCCTACAATGAGCAGTTCTTC.

The chain recombines TRBV28 with TRBJ1-1; 8 bases agree with TRBD1. The J segment lost 0 bases and the V segment lost 10 bases, leaving 4 bases of the junction unmatched. The CDR3 spans 13 residues. CDR1 MDHEN and CDR2 SYDVKM come from the germline V gene. CDR3 nucleotide sequence: TGTGCCACTACAGGGGGTATGAACACTGAAGCTTTCTTT. Translating gives CATTGGMNTEAFF.

The CDR3 nucleotides are TGTGCCATCAGTGAAACGGCGACAGAAGCGAATCAGCCCCAGCATTTT. This sequence encodes CAISETATEANQPQHF. The chain combines TRBV10-3 with TRBJ1-5, with D tentatively TRBD1 (5 bases). Germline V gene data show CDR1 as ENHRY and CDR2 as SYGVKD. The CDR3 sequence is 16 residues long. V lost 3 bases to trimming and J lost 4 bases, with 16 bases between them.